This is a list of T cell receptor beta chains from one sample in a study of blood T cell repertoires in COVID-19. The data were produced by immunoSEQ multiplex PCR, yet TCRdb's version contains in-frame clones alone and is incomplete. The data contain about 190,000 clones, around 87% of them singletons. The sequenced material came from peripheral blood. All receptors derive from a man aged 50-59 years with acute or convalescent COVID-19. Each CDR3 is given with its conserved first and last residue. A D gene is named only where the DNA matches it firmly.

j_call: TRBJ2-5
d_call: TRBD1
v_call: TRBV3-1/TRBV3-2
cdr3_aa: CASSPGQGLKETQYF
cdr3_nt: TGTGCCAGCAGCCCGGGACAGGGGCTGAAAGAGACCCAGTACTTC

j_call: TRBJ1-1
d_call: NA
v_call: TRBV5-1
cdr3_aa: CASLRDSNTEAFF
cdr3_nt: TGCGCCAGCCTCCGAGACTCGAACACTGAAGCTTTCTTT

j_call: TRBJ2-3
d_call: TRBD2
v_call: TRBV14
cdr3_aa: CASSRIAGSVDTQYF
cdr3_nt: TGTGCCAGCAGCCGAATAGCGGGATCAGTGGATACGCAGTATTTT

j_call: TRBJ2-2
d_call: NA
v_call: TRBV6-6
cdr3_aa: CASSFGPGELFF
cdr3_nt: TGTGCCAGCAGTTTTGGCCCCGGGGAGCTGTTTTTT

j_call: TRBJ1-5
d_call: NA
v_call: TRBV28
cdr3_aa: CASSSYQPQHF
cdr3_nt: TGTGCCAGCAGTTCGTATCAGCCCCAGCATTTT

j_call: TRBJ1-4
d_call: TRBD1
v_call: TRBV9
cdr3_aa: CASSGQGGQEKLFF
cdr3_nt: TGTGCCAGCAGCGGACAAGGGGGACAGGAAAAACTGTTTTTT

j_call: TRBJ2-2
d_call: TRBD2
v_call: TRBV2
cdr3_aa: CASSVSGSTGELFF
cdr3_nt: TGTGCCAGCAGCGTCAGCGGGAGTACCGGGGAGCTGTTTTTT

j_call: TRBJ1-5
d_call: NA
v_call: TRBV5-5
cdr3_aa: CASSLGPGSNQPQHF
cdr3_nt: TGTGCCAGCAGCTTGGGGCCGGGGAGCAATCAGCCCCAGCATTTT

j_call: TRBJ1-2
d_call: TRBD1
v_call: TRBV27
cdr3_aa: CASSLSFQGAFDGYTF
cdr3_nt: TGTGCCAGCAGTTTATCCTTCCAGGGGGCCTTCGATGGCTACACCTTC

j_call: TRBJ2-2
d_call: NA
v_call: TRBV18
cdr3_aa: CASSPGAEVAGELFF
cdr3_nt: TGTGCCAGCTCACCGGGCGCCGAAGTGGCCGGGGAGCTGTTTTTT

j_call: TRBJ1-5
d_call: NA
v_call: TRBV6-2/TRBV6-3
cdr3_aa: CASSLYASGLAQHF
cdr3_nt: TGTGCCAGCAGTTTATATGCTTCGGGGTTGGCCCAGCATTTT

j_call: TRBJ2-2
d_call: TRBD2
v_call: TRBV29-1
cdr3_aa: CSALAGVNTGELFF
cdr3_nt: TGCAGCGCTCTAGCGGGGGTGAACACCGGGGAGCTGTTTTTT

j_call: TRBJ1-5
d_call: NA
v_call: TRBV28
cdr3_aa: CASSTPEGNQPQHF
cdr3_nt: TGTGCCAGCAGCACCCCAGAAGGCAATCAGCCCCAGCATTTT

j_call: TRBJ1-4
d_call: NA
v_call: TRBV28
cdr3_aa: CASSFYAATNEKLFF
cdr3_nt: TGTGCCAGCAGTTTTTACGCGGCAACTAATGAAAAACTGTTTTTT

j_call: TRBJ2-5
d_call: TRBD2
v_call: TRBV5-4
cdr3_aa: CASSSGGAGGQETQYF
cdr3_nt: TGTGCCAGCAGCTCCGGAGGAGCGGGGGGACAAGAGACCCAGTACTTC

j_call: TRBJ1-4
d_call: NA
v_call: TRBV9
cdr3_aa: CASSVSGVVNEKLFF
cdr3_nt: TGTGCCAGCAGCGTATCAGGGGTGGTTAATGAAAAACTGTTTTTT

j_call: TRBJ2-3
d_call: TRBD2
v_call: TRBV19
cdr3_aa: CASSDSGLAKVQYF
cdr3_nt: TGTGCCAGTAGTGACTCGGGACTAGCGAAAGTTCAGTATTTT

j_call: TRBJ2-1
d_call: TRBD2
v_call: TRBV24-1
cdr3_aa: CATSDTSGPGDEQFF
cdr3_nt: TGTGCCACCAGTGATACTAGCGGCCCTGGGGATGAGCAGTTCTTC

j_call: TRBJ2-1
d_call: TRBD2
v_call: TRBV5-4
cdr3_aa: CASTSSGVYNEQFF
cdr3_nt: TGTGCCAGCACCAGTAGCGGGGTGTACAATGAGCAGTTCTTC

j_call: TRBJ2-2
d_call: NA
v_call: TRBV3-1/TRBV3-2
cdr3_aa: CASILSTGYYTGELFF
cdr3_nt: TGTGCCAGCATTTTATCTACCGGGTATTACACCGGGGAGCTGTTTTTT

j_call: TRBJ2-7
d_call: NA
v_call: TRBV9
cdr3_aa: CASIWVVRREDEQYF
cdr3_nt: TGTGCCAGCATCTGGGTGGTGCGCCGCGAGGACGAGCAGTACTTC

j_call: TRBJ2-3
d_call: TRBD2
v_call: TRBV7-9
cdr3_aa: CASSRKGLAESQYF
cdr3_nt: TGTGCCAGCAGCCGTAAAGGACTAGCCGAAAGTCAGTATTTT

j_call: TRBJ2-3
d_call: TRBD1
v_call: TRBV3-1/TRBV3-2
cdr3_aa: CASSHGSRGPRTDTQYF
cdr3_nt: TGTGCCAGCAGCCATGGCTCTAGGGGGCCACGCACAGATACGCAGTATTTT

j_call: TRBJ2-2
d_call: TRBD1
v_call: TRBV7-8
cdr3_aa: CASSSPGTGFRTGELFF
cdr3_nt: TGTGCCAGCAGCTCCCCCGGGACAGGGTTTCGGACCGGGGAGCTGTTTTTT

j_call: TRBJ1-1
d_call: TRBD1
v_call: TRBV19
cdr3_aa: CASKRSGTANTEAFF
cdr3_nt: TGTGCCAGTAAGAGGTCCGGGACAGCGAACACTGAAGCTTTCTTT

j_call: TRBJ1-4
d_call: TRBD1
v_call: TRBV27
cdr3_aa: CASSVLPGTGDEKLFF
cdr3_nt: TGTGCCAGCAGTGTCCTACCGGGGACAGGGGATGAAAAACTGTTTTTT

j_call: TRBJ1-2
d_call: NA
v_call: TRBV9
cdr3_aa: CASSVGAGANYGYTF
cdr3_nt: TGTGCCAGCAGCGTAGGAGCGGGGGCTAACTATGGCTACACCTTC

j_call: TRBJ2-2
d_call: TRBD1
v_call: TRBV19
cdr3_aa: CASSLTGATGELFF
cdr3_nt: TGTGCCAGTAGCCTTACAGGGGCCACCGGGGAGCTGTTTTTT

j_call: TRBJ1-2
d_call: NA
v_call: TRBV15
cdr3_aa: CATSASQETYGYTF
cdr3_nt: TGTGCCACCAGTGCTTCACAGGAGACCTATGGCTACACCTTC

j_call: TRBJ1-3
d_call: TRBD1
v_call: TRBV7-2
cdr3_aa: CASSEGPGQSRGNTIYF
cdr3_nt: TGTGCCAGCAGCGAAGGCCCGGGACAGAGCAGGGGAAACACCATATATTTT

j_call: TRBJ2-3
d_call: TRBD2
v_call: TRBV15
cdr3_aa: CATSGDGTSGTDTQYF
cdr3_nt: TGTGCCACCAGCGGCGATGGGACTAGCGGCACAGATACGCAGTATTTT

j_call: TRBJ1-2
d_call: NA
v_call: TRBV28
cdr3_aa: CASSMTGRSGYTF
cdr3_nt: TGTGCCAGCTCTATGACAGGAAGGTCTGGCTACACCTTC

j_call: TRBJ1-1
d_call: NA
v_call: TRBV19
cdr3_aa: CAALSGQTNTEAFF
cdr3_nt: TGTGCCGCCCTCTCGGGACAAACGAACACTGAAGCTTTCTTT

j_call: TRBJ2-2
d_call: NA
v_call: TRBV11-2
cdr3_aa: CASSLGGTGELFF
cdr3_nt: TGTGCCAGCAGCTTGGGGGGAACCGGGGAGCTGTTTTTT

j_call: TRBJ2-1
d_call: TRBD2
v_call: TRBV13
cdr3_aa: CASSLGLASGDRTGQFF
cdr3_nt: TGTGCCAGCAGCTTAGGCCTGGCTAGCGGGGATCGTACGGGGCAGTTCTTC

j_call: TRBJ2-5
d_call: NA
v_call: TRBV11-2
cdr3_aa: CASSSPPGKETQYF
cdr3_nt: TGTGCCAGCAGCTCCCCTCCGGGAAAAGAGACCCAGTACTTC

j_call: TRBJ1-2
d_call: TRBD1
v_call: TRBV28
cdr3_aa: CASSLLGGTGSGGYTF
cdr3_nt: TGTGCCAGCAGTTTGTTAGGCGGGACAGGGAGCGGTGGCTACACCTTC

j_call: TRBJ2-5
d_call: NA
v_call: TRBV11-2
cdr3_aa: CASSPGSLWETQYF
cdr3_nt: TGTGCCAGCAGCCCAGGCTCCCTGTGGGAGACCCAGTACTTC

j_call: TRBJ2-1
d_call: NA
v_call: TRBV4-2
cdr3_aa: CASSQEISPSSYNEQFF
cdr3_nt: TGTGCCAGCAGCCAAGAAATTAGCCCGAGCTCCTACAATGAGCAGTTCTTC

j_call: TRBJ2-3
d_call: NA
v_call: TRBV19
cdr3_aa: CASSIRASSTDTQYF
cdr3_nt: TGTGCCAGTAGCATACGAGCGTCTAGCACAGATACGCAGTATTTT

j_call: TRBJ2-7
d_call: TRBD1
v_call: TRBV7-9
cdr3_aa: CASSSDRAVYEQYF
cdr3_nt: TGTGCCAGCAGCTCGGACAGGGCGGTCTACGAGCAGTACTTC

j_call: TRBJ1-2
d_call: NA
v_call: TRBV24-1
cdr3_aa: CATSDQYGYTF
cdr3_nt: TGTGCCACCAGTGATCAGTATGGCTACACCTTC

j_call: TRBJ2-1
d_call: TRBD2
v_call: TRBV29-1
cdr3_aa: CSVEELASGGANEQFF
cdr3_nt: TGCAGCGTTGAAGAGTTAGCGAGCGGGGGGGCAAATGAGCAGTTCTTC

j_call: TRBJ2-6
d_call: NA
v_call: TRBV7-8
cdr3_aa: CASSSIRGSSGANVLTF
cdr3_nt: TGTGCCAGCAGCTCCATAAGGGGTAGCTCTGGGGCCAACGTCCTGACTTTC

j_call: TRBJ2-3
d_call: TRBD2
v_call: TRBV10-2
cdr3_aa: CASSGLASTFEGTQYF
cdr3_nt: TGCGCCAGCAGTGGACTAGCGAGCACCTTCGAGGGTACGCAGTATTTT